These T cell receptor beta chains were read from a single sample in a study of vaccination and CD4 T cells after COVID-19. Antigens for these TCRs are unknown. TCRdb redid the calling of the PCR reads with MiXCR, one entry per CDR3 protein. The sample holds over 10,000 distinct CDR3 sequences, 75% to 85% seen once. Sequencing used CD4+ T cells from blood, cultured in vitro. The receptors were sampled from a human donor who had recovered from COVID-19. CDR3s include the opening cysteine and the closing phenylalanine or tryptophan. Fields, in order: clone size, D gene, J gene, V gene, CDR3 DNA, CDR3 protein. A D gene is named only where the DNA matches it firmly. Where a row states a size, it is once, few, many or the class of an expanded clone; other rows omit it.

clone size: .
D gene: .
J gene: TRBJ2-5
V gene: TRBV15
CDR3 DNA: TGTGCCACCAGCAGAGGAGGACGATCGGGACAAGAGACCCAGTACTTC
CDR3 protein: CATSRGGRSGQETQYF

clone size: few
D gene: TRBD1
J gene: TRBJ1-5
V gene: TRBV28
CDR3 DNA: TGTGCCAGCAGTCGGGCCGGGACAGCAAGCAATCAGCCCCAGCATTTT
CDR3 protein: CASSRAGTASNQPQHF

clone size: few
D gene: TRBD1
J gene: TRBJ1-2
V gene: TRBV20-1
CDR3 DNA: TGCAGTGCTAGCCTGGGACAGGGGGTCGGCTACACCTTC
CDR3 protein: CSASLGQGVGYTF

clone size: .
D gene: TRBD1
J gene: TRBJ2-5
V gene: TRBV12-3/TRBV12-4
CDR3 DNA: TGTGCCAGCAGTCGGTCGACCAGGGGGCTGTTTATAGAGACCCAGTACTTC
CDR3 protein: CASSRSTRGLFIETQYF

clone size: .
D gene: TRBD2
J gene: TRBJ2-1
V gene: TRBV6-1
CDR3 DNA: TGTGCCAGCAGTGCCGGACTAGCGGGCCCGGCGAGCAATGAGCAGTTCTTC
CDR3 protein: CASSAGLAGPASNEQFF

clone size: .
D gene: TRBD1
J gene: TRBJ2-2
V gene: TRBV6-1
CDR3 DNA: TGTGCCAGCAACACAGGGGGATCGGGCACCGGGGAGCTGTTTTTT
CDR3 protein: CASNTGGSGTGELFF

clone size: .
D gene: .
J gene: TRBJ1-2
V gene: TRBV4-3
CDR3 DNA: TGCGCCAGCAGCCAAGATCGAGGCCATGGCTACACCTTC
CDR3 protein: CASSQDRGHGYTF

clone size: few
D gene: TRBD1
J gene: TRBJ1-6
V gene: TRBV6-1
CDR3 DNA: TGTGCCAGCAGTAAGACAGGGAGTTCTTCCCCCCTCCACTTT
CDR3 protein: CASSKTGSSSPLHF

clone size: .
D gene: .
J gene: TRBJ2-2
V gene: TRBV24-1
CDR3 DNA: TGTGCCACCAGCGATTCCCCGACCGGGGAGCTGTTTTTT
CDR3 protein: CATSDSPTGELFF

clone size: large
D gene: TRBD1
J gene: TRBJ1-5
V gene: TRBV28
CDR3 DNA: TGTGCCAGCAGTCCAGGGACAGGGGTAGGCAATCAGCCCCAGCATTTT
CDR3 protein: CASSPGTGVGNQPQHF

clone size: .
D gene: .
J gene: TRBJ1-5
V gene: TRBV27
CDR3 DNA: TGTGCCAGCAGTTTATGGGGGGGGATCCAGCAGCCCCAGCATTTT
CDR3 protein: CASSLWGGIQQPQHF

clone size: .
D gene: .
J gene: TRBJ1-2
V gene: TRBV7-4
CDR3 DNA: TGTGCCAGCAGCCCCCGAGACAAATACTATGGCTACACCTTC
CDR3 protein: CASSPRDKYYGYTF